These 32 T cell receptor beta chains came from one sample sequenced in a study of cytomegalovirus exposure and HLA in healthy donors. The PCR was carried out with 60 Vbeta primers and 13 Jbeta primers. TCRdb's copy holds only in-frame clones and misses some; the assay was immunoSEQ multiplex PCR. The sample comprises about 73,000 clones, around 75% of which are singletons, and around 12% rests with the top ten. Source material: PBMCs. Every receptor here comes from a man aged 65 to 85 in good health and CMV-seronegative.

This clone appeared once. J is TRBJ2-3 and V is TRBV5-4; the match to TRBD2 covers 7 bases. The CDR3 spans 17 residues. Unmatched junction bases numbered 11, after V lost 4 bases and J lost 0 bases. CDR1 is SGHNT and CDR2 is YYREEE in the germline V gene (reference sequence). Here the CDR3 reads CASSPRDGTTSTDTQYF. As DNA, the CDR3 is TGTGCCAGCAGCCCCCGGGACGGGACTACTAGCACAGATACGCAGTATTTT.

A few counts support this clone. This chain connects TRBV4-1 to TRBJ2-3, with 9 bases aligning to TRBD2. This CDR3 contains 16 residues. Trimming at V came to 1 base and at J to 2 bases, leaving 4 bases not matched to a gene. CDR1 and CDR2 from the germline V gene are MGHRA and YSYEKL. CDR3 in amino acids: CASSQVAGETTDTQYF. The CDR3 nucleotides read TGCGCCAGCAGCCAAGTAGCGGGAGAAACCACAGATACGCAGTATTTT.

The table lists this clone with a few counts. The J gene is TRBJ2-1, the V gene TRBV4-3; perhaps TRBD1 as D (5 bases). This CDR3 spans 14 amino acids. V was pared by 0 bases and J by 9 bases, with 12 bases between. The germline gives CDR1 LGHNA, CDR2 YSLEER. CDR3 sequence reads: CASSQEFRVGEQFF. CDR3 in DNA: TGCGCCAGCAGCCAAGAATTCAGGGTTGGTGAGCAGTTCTTC.

The CDR3 reads CASSSGLRREQYF. The CDR3, as DNA: TGTGCCAGCAGCTCGGGACTACGGCGCGAGCAGTACTTC. V usage is TRBV11-2 and J usage is TRBJ2-7; 7 bases align to TRBD2. This CDR3 is built from 13 residues. With V trimmed by 4 bases and J by 6 bases, 6 bases remained unmatched. Germline loops: CDR1 SGHAT, CDR2 FQNNGV.

The V call is TRBV5-1, the J call TRBJ2-1; 7 bases fit TRBD1. The CDR3 runs 14 residues. Germline V gene data show CDR1 as SGHRS and CDR2 as YFSETQ. J lost 4 bases, V lost 4 bases, and 5 bases had no gene match. The CDR3, as DNA: TGCGCCAGCAGCGTGGGACAGAATTACAATGAGCAGTTCTTC. The encoded protein is CASSVGQNYNEQFF.

In its sample, this clone was seen a few times. The J gene is TRBJ1-1, the V gene TRBV6-5, with D possibly matching TRBD1 (6 bases). The ends were cut back, 5 bases at V and 2 bases at J, with 15 bases in the middle. Germline loops: CDR1 MNHEY, CDR2 SVGAGI. This CDR3 comprises 15 residues. The CDR3 is CASSPTGTPNTEAFF. Here the CDR3 DNA reads TGTGCCAGCAGTCCTACCGGGACACCAAACACTGAAGCTTTCTTT.

Only a few counts were recorded for this clone. CDR3 coding DNA: TGTGCCAGCACCCGGGACAGGGGGTACACTGAAGCTTTCTTT. This translates into CASTRDRGYTEAFF. The J gene is TRBJ1-1, the V gene TRBV6-1; 11 bases agree with TRBD1. The CDR3 sequence is 14 residues long. Germline CDR1 reads MNHNS; CDR2 reads SASEGT. Trimming cost V 7 bases and J 3 bases; bases outside gene matches: 4.

This clone occurred a few times. The chain couples TRBV6-6 to TRBJ1-1; the D is unclear. The germline V and J ends were trimmed by 5 bases and 0 bases, with 10 bases remaining between them. There are 14 residues in the CDR3. CDR1 is MNHNY, CDR2 SVGAGI, per germline (reference sequence). Here the CDR3 reads CASSGPALNTEAFF. For the CDR3, the DNA is TGTGCCAGCAGTGGGCCTGCCCTGAACACTGAAGCTTTCTTT.

This clone was counted between two and nine times. The CDR3 region has the DNA TGTGCCAGCAGCCCGCTCGGGTACAATGAGCAGTTCTTC. Its translation: CASSPLGYNEQFF. The chain recombines TRBV9 with TRBJ2-1; D is undetermined. CDR1 is SGDLS and CDR2 is YYNGEE in the germline V gene. Trimming left V 4 bases short and J 4 bases short, with 9 bases between. CDR3 length: 13 amino acids.

The V and J genes are TRBV5-1 and TRBJ1-5, with D maybe TRBD1 (6 bases). V dropped 3 bases and J dropped 3 bases, with 13 bases sitting between them. CDR1 is SGHRS and CDR2 is YFSETQ in the germline V gene. The CDR3 contains 15 residues. The CDR3 protein is CASSWGPGDNQPQHF. CDR3 DNA sequence: TGCGCCAGCAGCTGGGGCCCAGGGGACAATCAGCCCCAGCATTTT.

This clone appeared a few times. V and J are TRBV7-8 and TRBJ1-3; D is unresolved. Germline lookup yields CDR1 SGHVS and CDR2 FQNEAQ. V was clipped by 6 bases and J by 0 bases, with 6 bases between them. The CDR3 is 13 amino acids. The CDR3 coding sequence is TGTGCCAGCAGAGAGCTCTCTGGAAACACCATATATTTT. Its translation is CASRELSGNTIYF.

The CDR3 region is CASSLGVQANTGELFF. CDR3 in DNA: TGCGCCAGCAGCTTGGGAGTACAGGCGAACACCGGGGAGCTGTTTTTT. V usage is TRBV5-1 and J usage is TRBJ2-2, with D perhaps TRBD1 (5 bases). Germline V gives CDR1 SGHRS, CDR2 YFSETQ. V was cut by 0 bases and J by 0 bases, with 9 bases left in between. This CDR3 region has 16 residues.

The table lists this clone with a count of one. This chain links TRBV18 with TRBJ1-4, with D possibly being TRBD1 (5 bases). The CDR3 sequence is 11 residues long. Germline V gene data show CDR1 as KGHSH and CDR2 as LQKENI. V was clipped by 3 bases and J by 12 bases, with 8 bases between them. DNA for the CDR3: TGTGCCAGCTCACCGGGGGAGGAACTGTTTTTT. It translates to CASSPGEELFF.

In its sample, this clone was seen a few times. The gene calls are TRBV6-5 and TRBJ2-7; TRBD1 matches 9 bases. CDR3 size: 15 residues. The trim removed 6 bases at V and 2 bases at J, leaving 8 bases unmatched. Per germline, CDR1 MNHEY and CDR2 SVGAGI. CDR3 bases: TGTGCCAGCAGGAGGTGGGACAGGGAACCCTACGAGCAGTACTTC. Encoded protein: CASRRWDREPYEQYF.

This clone was seen more than once but under ten times. This rearrangement joins TRBV6-4 to TRBJ2-3; weak D call: TRBD2 (6 bases). Germline CDR1 and CDR2: MRHNA and SNTAGT. The CDR3 has 15 amino acids. V was pared by 3 bases and J by 2 bases, with 12 bases between. The CDR3 sequence is CASSESGGNTDTQYF. CDR3 coding DNA: TGTGCCAGCAGTGAGTCCGGGGGAAACACAGATACGCAGTATTTT.

This clone came up once. The chain combines TRBV4-3 with TRBJ2-1; 8 bases fit TRBD2. With 2 bases clipped from V and 2 bases from J, the junction kept 5 bases outside the gene matches. The V gene's germline CDR1 is LGHNA and CDR2 YSLEER. This CDR3 spans 16 amino acids. CDR3 in DNA: TGCGCCAGCAGCCAATCCCGGGAGGGCCCCTACAATGAGCAGTTCTTC. This sequence encodes CASSQSREGPYNEQFF.

The rearrangement uses TRBV2 and TRBJ1-3; 8 bases map to TRBD1. Germline V gene lookup returns CDR1 SNHLY and CDR2 FYNNEI. The CDR3 runs to 16 residues. V was clipped by 2 bases and J by 0 bases; unmatched bases: 3. The CDR3: CASSEQGAGSGNTIYF. Here the CDR3 DNA reads TGTGCCAGCAGTGAACAGGGGGCCGGCTCTGGAAACACCATATATTTT. Filled out from reference TRBV2 and TRBJ1-3, the complete variable domain reads EPEVTQTPSHQVTQMGQEVILRCVPISNHLYFYWYRQILGQKVEFLVSFYNNEISEKSEIFDDQFSVERPDGSNFTLKIRSTKLEDSAMYFCASSEQGAGSGNTIYFGEGSWLTVV.

The rearrangement uses TRBV5-5 and TRBJ2-1; 8 bases are a match to TRBD1. V dropped 0 bases and J dropped 15; count of bases not matched to a gene: 5. The CDR3 covers 12 residues. Germline V gene lookup returns CDR1 SGHKS and CDR2 YYEKEE (reference sequence). CDR3 DNA sequence: TGTGCCAGCAGCTTGGGGACAGGGTCATTGTTCTTC. Its protein product is CASSLGTGSLFF. Complete variable domain (other parts from reference TRBV5-5 and TRBJ2-1): DAGVTQSPTHLIKTRGQQVTLRCSPISGHKSVSWYQQVLGQGPQFIFQYYEKEERGRGNFPDRFSARQFPNYSSELNVNALLLGDSALYLCASSLGTGSLFFGPGTRLTVL.

This chain links TRBV7-2 with TRBJ2-1; D is ambiguous. Trimming left V 4 bases short and J 10 bases short, with 11 bases between. CDR3 length equals 12 residues. Germline V gives CDR1 SGHTA, CDR2 FQGNSA. The CDR3 DNA reads TGTGCCAGCAGCTCCAGCGATACCGAGCAGTTCTTC. Translating gives CASSSSDTEQFF.

The chain uses TRBV7-2 and TRBJ2-7; D is possibly TRBD2 (5 bases). V was shortened by 6 bases and J by 0 bases, with 9 bases between the two germline ends. CDR3 size: 13 residues. Germline V gives CDR1 SGHTA, CDR2 FQGNSA. The CDR3 sequence is CASRGLGSYEQYF. Written as DNA, the CDR3 is TGTGCCAGCAGAGGACTCGGCTCCTACGAGCAGTACTTC.

This clone came up a few times. The chain couples TRBV2 to TRBJ1-5; D not resolved. The germline CDR1 and CDR2 sequences are SNHLY and FYNNEI. Trimming removed 4 bases from V and 0 bases from J, with 10 bases in between. The CDR3 has 15 amino acids. Here the CDR3 DNA reads TGTGCCAGCAGTGCCAACTACGGTAGCAATCAGCCCCAGCATTTT. This encodes CASSANYGSNQPQHF. Drawing the rest from reference TRBV2 and TRBJ1-5, the complete variable domain is EPEVTQTPSHQVTQMGQEVILRCVPISNHLYFYWYRQILGQKVEFLVSFYNNEISEKSEIFDDQFSVERPDGSNFTLKIRSTKLEDSAMYFCASSANYGSNQPQHFGDGTRLSIL.

J is TRBJ2-3 and V is TRBV6-5; 7 nucleotides align to TRBD2. CDR1 is MNHEY and CDR2 is SVGAGI in the germline V gene. V shed 9 bases, J shed 4 bases, and the junction held 7 bases outside the gene matches. This CDR3 is built from 13 residues. The CDR3 sequence is CASSTSPPDTQYF. CDR3 sequence (DNA): TGTGCCAGTTCGACTAGCCCCCCAGATACGCAGTATTTT.

On this clone itself: At one end, the junction sequence differs from germline, possibly due to a read error. This sequence joins TRBV6-1 and TRBJ2-3, with 10 bases lining up with TRBD2. The CDR3 spans 18 residues. Germline-derived CDR1 and CDR2 are MNHNS and SASEGT. The DNA of the CDR3 is TGTGCCATCAGTGAGGGCATCGGACTAGCGGTAGTGGCAGATACGCAGTATTTT. Encoded protein: CAISEGIGLAVVADTQYF.

This clone was counted a few times. The chain has TRBV13 and TRBJ1-1; D perhaps matches TRBD1 (5 bases). CDR1 and CDR2 from the germline V gene are PRHDT and FYEKMQ (reference sequence). This CDR3 is built from 13 residues. V was clipped by 5 bases and J by 3 bases, with 10 bases between them. The CDR3 here is CASSLQGDTEAFF. CDR3 nucleotides: TGTGCCAGCAGCCTCCAGGGTGACACTGAAGCTTTCTTT.

The chain has TRBV7-2 and TRBJ1-4, with 8 bases that match TRBD1. The CDR3 runs to 14 residues. The V segment lost 5 bases and the J segment 4 bases; nucleotides outside the gene matches: 3. Per germline, CDR1 SGHTA and CDR2 FQGNSA. CDR3 residues: CASSRDRSNEKLFF. In DNA, the CDR3 is TGTGCCAGCAGCCGGGACAGGAGTAATGAAAAACTGTTTTTT.

This clone came up a few times. V gene TRBV5-4 combines with J gene TRBJ1-1, with TRBD1 as a possible D gene (6 bases). The CDR3 runs 16 residues. The germline gives CDR1 SGHNT, CDR2 YYREEE (reference sequence). V shed 0 bases and J shed 2 bases, with 14 bases lying between them. The CDR3 sequence: CASSLGGRQTNTEAFF. In DNA, the CDR3 is TGTGCCAGCAGCTTGGGGGGGCGACAGACAAACACTGAAGCTTTCTTT.

This chain links TRBV7-2 with TRBJ2-1, with D tentatively TRBD1 (5 bases). The CDR3 sequence is 15 residues long. V was trimmed by 1 base and J by 4 bases, leaving 11 bases between them. In germline, CDR1 is SGHTA, CDR2 FQGNSA. As DNA, the CDR3 is TGTGCCAGCAGCTTAGGTTCGACAGCTTACAATGAGCAGTTCTTC. This encodes CASSLGSTAYNEQFF.

The sample holds one count of this clone. This chain joins TRBV19 and TRBJ1-3; D perhaps matches TRBD1 (6 bases). V lost 7 bases to trimming and J lost 2 bases, with 18 bases between them. Germline CDR1 is LNHDA and CDR2 is SQIVND (reference sequence). This CDR3 has 16 residues. CDR3 sequence reads: CASNTRGTRTGNTIYF. The CDR3 coding sequence is TGTGCCAGTAACACAAGGGGGACCCGGACTGGAAACACCATATATTTT.

This clone was detected only once. The rearrangement joins TRBV7-2 to TRBJ2-3, with 11 bases that match TRBD2. This CDR3 is built from 16 residues. The V segment lost 4 bases and the J segment 7 bases; nucleotides outside the gene matches: 10. CDR1 SGHTA and CDR2 FQGNSA come from the germline V gene. The CDR3 reads CASSSMGLAGGNTQYF. The CDR3 bases are TGTGCCAGCAGCTCTATGGGGCTAGCGGGAGGAAATACGCAGTATTTT.

This clone was detected only a few times. The chain has TRBV4-1 and TRBJ2-1, with TRBD2 matching over 8 bases. The CDR3 contains 17 residues. Germline assignment: CDR1 MGHRA and CDR2 YSYEKL. The J segment lost 8 bases and the V segment lost 0 bases, leaving 12 bases of the junction unmatched. DNA for the CDR3: TGCGCCAGCAGCCAAGACCCCCCGACTAGCGTCAGACATGAGCAGTTCTTC. It specifies CASSQDPPTSVRHEQFF.

The chain employs TRBV5-1 and TRBJ2-1; a possible D gene is TRBD2 (5 bases). CDR3 length equals 17 residues. Trimming cost V 2 bases and J 0 bases, with 15 bases left between them. Per the germline V gene, CDR1 is SGHRS and CDR2 is YFSETQ. The CDR3 region is CASSFFAAGSSYNEQFF. The CDR3 nucleotides are TGCGCCAGCAGCTTTTTCGCCGCGGGTAGCTCCTACAATGAGCAGTTCTTC.

In DNA, the CDR3 is TGTGCCAGCAGCCTCGGGAGAAATTCACCCCTCCACTTT. Translating gives CASSLGRNSPLHF. The chain joins TRBV9 to TRBJ1-6, with D uncertain. This CDR3 spans 13 amino acids. Trimming took 4 bases from V and 7 from J, leaving 9 bases between them. Germline loops: CDR1 SGDLS, CDR2 YYNGEE.